Below are 2 T cell receptor beta chains sequenced from a single sample in a study of blood T cell repertoires in COVID-19 (TCRdb year 2020). Receptor libraries were prepared by the immunoSEQ multiplex PCR assay. Held by TCRdb, this immuneACCESS table contains in-frame sequences only and omits some clones. Under half of the omission traces to an unresolved V gene where checked; the cause of the rest is unknown. Present in this sample are approximately 210,000 clones, approximately 81% of which were seen just once. The leading ten clones occupy 15% to 20% of the sample. Sequenced input: peripheral blood. These receptors all come from a young man with active or convalescent COVID-19.

This clone was picked up one time. V and J are TRBV7-6 and TRBJ2-3, with D unclear. V lost 5 bases to trimming and J lost 0 bases, with 12 bases between them. The CDR3 is 15 residues long. Germline V gene sequence: CDR1 SGHVS, CDR2 FNYEAQ. This chain's CDR3 is CASSPLGGSTDTQYF. As DNA, the CDR3 is TGTGCCAGCAGCCCATTAGGCGGTAGCACAGATACGCAGTATTTT.

J is TRBJ2-3 and V is TRBV9; a possible D gene is TRBD2 (5 bases). This CDR3 contains 13 residues. Trimming left V 0 bases short and J 10 bases short, with 12 bases between. Germline V gene sequence: CDR1 SGDLS, CDR2 YYNGEE. DNA for the CDR3: TGTGCCAGCAGCGTAGTACGGTTGGGAGCGCAGTATTTT. Translating gives CASSVVRLGAQYF. Full variable domain (outside the CDR3, taken from reference TRBV9 and TRBJ2-3): DSGVTQTPKHLITATGQRVTLRCSPRSGDLSVYWYQQSLDQGLQFLIQYYNGEERAKGNILERFSAQQFPDLHSELNLSSLELGDSALYFCASSVVRLGAQYFGPGTRLTVL.